This T cell receptor (beta chain) is from a study of shared clonotypes between healthy human individuals. CDR1 SGHRS and CDR2 YFSETQ come from the germline V gene. Germline trimming cut 7 bases from V and 8 bases from J; bases unmatched to any gene: 8. CDR3 length: 15 residues. CD45RO-negative CD8 cells positively selected for CCR7 made up the naive population, which excluded terminally differentiated effector memory CD45RA+ cells. Whole-study results and caveats: Represented diversity (both genetic and exposure-history) was limited by the small number of donors.

Note on this clone: As yet, its antigen is unknown.

Generated by immunoSEQ multiplex PCR, the TCRdb table keeps only in-frame clones and is missing some. Of fewer than 800,000 clones listed, just over 90% are singletons. The sequenced sample was naive CD8+ T cells sorted from blood. This rearrangement joins TRBV5-1 to TRBJ2-1; 14 nucleotides align to TRBD2. This sequence originates from a man younger than 45 in good health. The CDR3 reads CASRTSGRTLDEQFF. CDR3 sequence (DNA): TGCGCCAGCCGGACTAGCGGGAGGACGTTGGATGAGCAGTTCTTC.